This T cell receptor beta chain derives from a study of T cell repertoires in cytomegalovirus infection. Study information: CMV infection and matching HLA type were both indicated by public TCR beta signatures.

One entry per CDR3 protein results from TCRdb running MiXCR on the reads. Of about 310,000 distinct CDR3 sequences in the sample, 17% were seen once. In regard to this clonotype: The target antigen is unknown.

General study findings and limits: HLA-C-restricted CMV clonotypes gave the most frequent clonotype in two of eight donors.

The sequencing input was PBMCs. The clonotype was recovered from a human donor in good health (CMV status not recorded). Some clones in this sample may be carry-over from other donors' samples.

Here the CDR3 reads CASSQDATFTTTDTQYF. The DNA of the CDR3 is TGTGCCAGCAGCCAAGACGCCACCTTTACGACCACAGATACGCAGTATTTT. The chain is built from TRBV4-2 and TRBJ2-3; unclear D gene. This CDR3 comprises 17 residues. CDR1 and CDR2 (germline): LGHNA, YNFKEQ. Trimming shortened V by 0 bases and J by 2 bases, and 15 bases separated the two germline ends.